Detailed here is one T cell receptor beta chain. Antigen unknown. This sample stems from a study of CD8+ T cells in alopecia areata. Study observations and caveats: Scalp repertoires also include resident alphabeta T cells from normal skin. In lesional scalp, particularly from alopecia totalis/universalis, clonality was higher than in normal scalp. Clarity of TCR sharing across patients fell short of that in mice, possibly HLA-related.

Extraction of RNA preceded its reverse transcription into cDNA, which served as the sequencing template. Only in-frame clones appear in the TCRdb table, and some are missing; sequencing was by immunoSEQ multiplex PCR. The sample records roughly 120,000 clones, about 61% being singletons. Germline-derived CDR1 and CDR2 are MNHEY and SMNVEV (reference sequence). CDR3 length: 14 amino acids. V lost 5 bases to trimming and J lost 4 bases, with 14 bases between them. The receptor was derived from a human donor in good health. The sequenced material came from CD4+ T cells sorted from blood. The chain links TRBV27 to TRBJ1-2; possible D gene TRBD1, 6 bases. CDR3 region: CASSPRQEGYGYTF. The CDR3 DNA reads TGTGCCAGCAGTCCGAGACAGGAGGGCTATGGCTACACCTTC.